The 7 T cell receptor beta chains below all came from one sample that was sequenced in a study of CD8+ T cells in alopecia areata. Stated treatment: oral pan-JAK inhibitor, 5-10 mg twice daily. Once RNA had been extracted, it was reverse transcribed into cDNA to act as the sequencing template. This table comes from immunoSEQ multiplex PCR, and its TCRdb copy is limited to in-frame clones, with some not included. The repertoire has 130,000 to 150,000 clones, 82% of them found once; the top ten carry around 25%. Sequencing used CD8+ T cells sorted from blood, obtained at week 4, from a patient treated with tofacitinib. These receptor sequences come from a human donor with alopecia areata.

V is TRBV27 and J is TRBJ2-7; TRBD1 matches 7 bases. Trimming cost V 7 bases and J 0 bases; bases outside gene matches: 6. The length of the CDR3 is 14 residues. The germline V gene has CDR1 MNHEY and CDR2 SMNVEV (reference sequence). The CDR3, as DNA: TGTGCCAGCACCACGACAGGGTCCTCCTACGAGCAGTACTTC. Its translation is CASTTTGSSYEQYF.

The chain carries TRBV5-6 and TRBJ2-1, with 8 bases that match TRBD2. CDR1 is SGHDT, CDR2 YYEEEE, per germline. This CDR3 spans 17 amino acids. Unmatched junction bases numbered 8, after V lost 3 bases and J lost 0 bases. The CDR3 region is CASSSGVAGSSYNEQFF. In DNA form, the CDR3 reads TGTGCCAGCAGCTCGGGTGTAGCGGGAAGCTCCTACAATGAGCAGTTCTTC.

CDR3 sequence reads: CASSSGTGPYEQYF. For the CDR3, the DNA is TGTGCCAGCAGTTCCGGGACAGGACCCTACGAGCAGTACTTC. The gene calls are TRBV6-5 and TRBJ2-7, with 8 positions matching TRBD1. V gave up 4 bases and J gave up 2 bases; unmatched junction bases: 4. Germline V gene sequence: CDR1 MNHEY, CDR2 SVGAGI. This CDR3 is 14 amino acids long.

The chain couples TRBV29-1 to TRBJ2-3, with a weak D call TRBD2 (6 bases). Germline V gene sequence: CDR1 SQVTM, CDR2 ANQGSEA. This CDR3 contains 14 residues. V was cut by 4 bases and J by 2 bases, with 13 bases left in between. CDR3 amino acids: CSVVMREHTDTQYF. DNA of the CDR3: TGCAGCGTTGTTATGCGGGAACACACAGATACGCAGTATTTT.

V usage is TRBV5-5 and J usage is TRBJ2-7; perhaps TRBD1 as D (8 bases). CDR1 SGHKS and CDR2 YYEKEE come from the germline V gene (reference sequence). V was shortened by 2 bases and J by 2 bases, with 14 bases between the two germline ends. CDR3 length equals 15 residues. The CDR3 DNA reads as TGTGCCAGCAGCTTCCGACAGGGGAGGGCCTACGAGCAGTACTTC. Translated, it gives CASSFRQGRAYEQYF.

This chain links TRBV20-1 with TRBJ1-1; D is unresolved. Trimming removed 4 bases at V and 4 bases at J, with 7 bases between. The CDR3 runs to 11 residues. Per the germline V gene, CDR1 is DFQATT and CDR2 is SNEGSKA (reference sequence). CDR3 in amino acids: CSATGSTEAFF. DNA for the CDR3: TGCAGTGCTACCGGGAGCACTGAAGCTTTCTTT.

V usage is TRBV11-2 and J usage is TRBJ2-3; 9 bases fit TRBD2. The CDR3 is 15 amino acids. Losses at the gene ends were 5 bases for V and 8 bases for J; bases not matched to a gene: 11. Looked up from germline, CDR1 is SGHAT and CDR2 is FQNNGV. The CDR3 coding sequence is TGTGCCAGCAGCCACCGACTAGCGGCGCTTGGTACGCAGTATTTT. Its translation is CASSHRLAALGTQYF.